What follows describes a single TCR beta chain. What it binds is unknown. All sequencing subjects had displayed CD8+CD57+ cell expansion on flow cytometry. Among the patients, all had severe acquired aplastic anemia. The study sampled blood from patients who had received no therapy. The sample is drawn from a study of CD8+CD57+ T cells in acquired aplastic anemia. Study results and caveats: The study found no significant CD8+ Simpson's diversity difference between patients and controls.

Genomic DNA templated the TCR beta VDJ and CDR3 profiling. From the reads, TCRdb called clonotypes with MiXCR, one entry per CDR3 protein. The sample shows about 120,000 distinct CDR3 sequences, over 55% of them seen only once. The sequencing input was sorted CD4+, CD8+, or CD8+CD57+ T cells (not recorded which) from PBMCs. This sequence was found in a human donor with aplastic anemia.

The CDR3 loop is CASSPFGEGVGYTF. CDR3 nucleotide sequence: TGTGCCAGCAGCCCCTTTGGGGAGGGGGTTGGCTACACCTTC. The V call is TRBV28, the J call TRBJ1-2; D is perhaps TRBD1 (6 bases). Germline V CDR1 and CDR2: MDHEN, SYDVKM. CDR3 length: 14 residues. V lost 6 bases to trimming and J lost 7 bases, with 18 bases between them.